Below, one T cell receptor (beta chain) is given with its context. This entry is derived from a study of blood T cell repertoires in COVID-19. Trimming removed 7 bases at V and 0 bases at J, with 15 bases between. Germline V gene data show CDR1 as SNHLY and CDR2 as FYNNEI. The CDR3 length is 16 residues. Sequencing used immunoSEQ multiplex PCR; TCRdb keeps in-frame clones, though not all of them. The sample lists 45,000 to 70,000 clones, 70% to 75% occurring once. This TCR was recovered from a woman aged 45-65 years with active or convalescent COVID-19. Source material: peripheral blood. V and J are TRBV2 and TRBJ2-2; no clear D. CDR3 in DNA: TGTGCCAGCACCGCGGTTCGGATATCGAACACCGGGGAGCTGTTTTTT. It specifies CASTAVRISNTGELFF.